This TCR beta chain was captured by sequencing in a study of monozygotic twins with inflammatory bowel disease. The CDR3 sequence is 14 residues long. Germline loops: CDR1 DFQATT, CDR2 SNEGSKA (reference sequence). About this clonotype: Its antigen is not identified.

Template switching was used to attach UMIs, which incorporated a 6-nucleotide sample barcode. Each CDR3 protein gets one entry in TCRdb, which reprocessed the 5' RACE reads and gives no DNA. Recorded here are over 110,000 distinct CDR3 sequences; the top ten clones represent around 2.5%. Per donor, approximately 2.3 ml of blood was collected and frozen. Regarding the study as a whole: The authors found no support for a single strong IBD-associated signal or clonotype.

The gene calls are TRBV20-1 and TRBJ2-7; the TCRdb call, TRBD1, lacks DNA for checking. This receptor was identified in a human donor with ulcerative colitis or Crohn's disease, or a healthy co-twin of an affected twin (not recorded which). The sequencing sample was made of blood. The CDR3: CSASLGAASYEQYF.